The 16 T cell receptor beta chains given below trace back to one sample, sequenced in a study of PD-1 blockade in classical Hodgkin lymphoma. Method: immunoSEQ multiplex PCR; TCRdb's copy keeps in-frame clones and lacks some. The data show 100,000 or so clones, about 92% seen once. Time point here: cycle 4 day 1 (C4D1), after less than seven weeks of nivolumab. No patient escaped relapse after autologous stem cell transplantation, and brentuximab vedotin exposure varied. Sample: peripheral blood mononuclear cells (PBMCs), taken before the fourth cycle of nivolumab. These receptors all come from a human donor with classical Hodgkin lymphoma.

The chain is built from TRBV19 and TRBJ1-1; 10 nucleotides line up with TRBD1. CDR3 length: 13 residues. From germline, CDR1 is LNHDA and CDR2 SQIVND (reference sequence). Trimming at V came to 6 bases and at J to 6 bases, leaving 4 bases not matched to a gene. In DNA, the CDR3 is TGTGCCAGTAGAGACAGGGGGCCTTCTGAAGCTTTCTTT. Amino acid sequence: CASRDRGPSEAFF.

The chain combines TRBV12-5 with TRBJ1-1; perhaps TRBD1 as D (5 bases). Trimming took 3 bases from V and 5 from J, leaving 13 bases between them. CDR3 size: 14 residues. Germline CDR1 reads LGHNT; CDR2 reads FRNRAP. The CDR3 nucleotides read TGTGCTAGTGGTTTCGCTCCACAGGAGACTGAAGCTTTCTTT. Translated, it gives CASGFAPQETEAFF.

CDR3 amino acids: CASSQVGGPNEKLFF. The CDR3 nucleotides read TGCGCCAGCAGCCAAGTAGGGGGGCCTAATGAAAAACTGTTTTTT. The genes are TRBV4-1 and TRBJ1-4, with D possibly being TRBD1 (6 bases). The length of the CDR3 is 15 residues. The germline gives CDR1 MGHRA, CDR2 YSYEKL. V lost 1 base and J lost 3, with 9 bases in between.

The chain has TRBV30 and TRBJ1-1; possible D gene TRBD1, 6 bases. This CDR3 comprises 12 residues. Trimming left V 4 bases short and J 4 bases short, with 10 bases between. CDR1 is GTSNPN, CDR2 SVGIG, per germline (reference sequence). CDR3 sequence reads: CAWIGGFTEAFF. CDR3 nucleotide sequence: TGTGCCTGGATAGGGGGGTTCACTGAAGCTTTCTTT.

The gene calls are TRBV7-2 and TRBJ1-5; D uncertain. Germline-derived CDR1 and CDR2 are SGHTA and FQGNSA. This CDR3 has 12 residues. With 0 bases removed from V and 6 bases from J, the gap between germline ends came to 3 bases. CDR3 DNA sequence: TGTGCCAGCAGCTTAGCCGGTCAGCCCCAGCATTTT. It is translated as CASSLAGQPQHF.

The chain joins TRBV27 to TRBJ2-6; possibly TRBD2 for D (6 bases). The CDR3 runs to 14 residues. Germline V CDR1 and CDR2: MNHEY, SMNVEV (reference sequence). Trimming left V 4 bases short and J 2 bases short, with 6 bases between. This chain's CDR3 is CASSWGAGANVLTF. The CDR3 region has the DNA TGTGCCAGCAGTTGGGGGGCTGGGGCCAACGTCCTGACTTTC. The full variable domain, rest sourced from reference TRBV27 and TRBJ2-6, is EAQVTQNPRYLITVTGKKLTVTCSQNMNHEYMSWYRQDPGLGLRQIYYSMNVEVTDKGDVPEGYKVSRKEKRNFPLILESPSPNQTSLYFCASSWGAGANVLTFGAGSRLTVL.

This clone was detected only a few times. This sequence joins TRBV28 and TRBJ2-3; the D is unclear. Germline V gene sequence: CDR1 MDHEN, CDR2 SYDVKM. Trimming pared 3 bases from V and 1 base from J, leaving 8 bases between. The CDR3 has 14 amino acids. This CDR3 reads CASSFLAGTDTQYF. The CDR3, as DNA: TGTGCCAGCAGTTTTCTTGCGGGCACAGATACGCAGTATTTT.

The chain carries TRBV30 and TRBJ2-7; D tentatively reads TRBD1 or TRBD2 (5 bases each). The V and J ends lost 5 bases and 3 bases respectively, with 20 bases between them. CDR3 length equals 15 residues. Germline V gives CDR1 GTSNPN, CDR2 SVGIG (reference sequence). The CDR3 protein is CAWRGVGRPIYEQYF. In DNA, the CDR3 is TGTGCCTGGCGGGGCGTAGGGAGACCCATCTACGAGCAGTACTTC.

This chain uses TRBV5-6 with TRBJ2-5; tentatively, D is TRBD2 (5 bases). Germline V gene sequence: CDR1 SGHDT, CDR2 YYEEEE. CDR3 length: 14 amino acids. Trimming removed 4 bases from V and 3 bases from J, with 13 bases in between. As DNA, the CDR3 is TGTGCCAGCAGCGAATTGACACTAGAAGAGACCCAGTACTTC. Its protein is CASSELTLEETQYF.

The chain recombines TRBV27 with TRBJ2-2; 7 bases fit TRBD2. The V segment lost 1 base and the J segment 1 base; nucleotides outside the gene matches: 6. From germline, CDR1 is MNHEY and CDR2 SMNVEV (reference sequence). This CDR3 is 17 amino acids long. Written as DNA, the CDR3 is TGTGCCAGCAGTTTATTAACTAGCGCGAAGAACACCGGGGAGCTGTTTTTT. Translation: CASSLLTSAKNTGELFF.

The rearrangement joins TRBV4-3 to TRBJ2-7; D is possibly TRBD1 or TRBD2 (5 bases each). Germline CDR1 is LGHNA and CDR2 is YSLEER. The CDR3 covers 15 residues. Trimming removed 5 bases from V and 2 bases from J, with 16 bases in between. CDR3 bases: TGCGCCAGCAGCGCCTCCGGGACCTCTACCTACGAGCAGTACTTC. It codes for CASSASGTSTYEQYF.

The chain links TRBV10-3 to TRBJ2-3; D unresolved. Trimming removed 0 bases from V and 3 bases from J, with 4 bases in between. There are 13 residues in the CDR3. The V gene's germline CDR1 is ENHRY and CDR2 SYGVKD. The CDR3 DNA reads TGTGCCATCAGTGAGTCGGTGACAGATACGCAGTATTTT. Protein sequence: CAISESVTDTQYF.

The rearrangement uses TRBV5-8 and TRBJ2-3; 11 bases are shared with TRBD2. V shed 3 bases and J 0 bases; nucleotides not matched to a gene: 12. The CDR3 spans 19 residues. CDR1 and CDR2 (germline): SGHTS, YDEGEE. The CDR3 is CASSWAGTSGPRSTDTQYF. The CDR3 region has the DNA TGTGCCAGCAGCTGGGCGGGGACTAGCGGCCCTCGGAGCACAGATACGCAGTATTTT.

This chain uses TRBV6-6 with TRBJ1-2; maybe TRBD1 (6 bases). The CDR3 is 16 residues long. Between the trimmed V and J ends, which lost 2 bases and 5 bases, there was a span of 18 bases. CDR1 and CDR2 from the germline V gene are MNHNY and SVGAGI (reference sequence). The chain's CDR3 is CASSYTISGVGYGYTF. In DNA form, the CDR3 reads TGTGCCAGCAGTTACACGATCTCAGGGGTAGGGTATGGCTACACCTTC.

V and J are TRBV25-1 and TRBJ1-4; a weak D match, TRBD1 (5 bases). Per germline, CDR1 MGHDK and CDR2 SYGVNS. The CDR3 sequence is 16 residues long. Deletions cut 1 base from V and 4 bases from J, with 13 bases between. The CDR3 nucleotides read TGTGCCAGCAGTGAATGGGGGGATTCCCTTAATGAAAAACTGTTTTTT. Translated, it gives CASSEWGDSLNEKLFF.

The rearrangement joins TRBV25-1 to TRBJ2-3, with D perhaps matching TRBD2 (6 bases). This CDR3 has 16 residues. The germline V gene encodes CDR1 MGHDK and CDR2 SYGVNS. Trimming took off 8 bases at V and 4 bases at J, with 22 bases between the two ends. CDR3 nucleotide sequence: TGTGCCAGCGGGTCATGGGGGGAGGCCCTATCAGATACGCAGTATTTT. Amino acids: CASGSWGEALSDTQYF.